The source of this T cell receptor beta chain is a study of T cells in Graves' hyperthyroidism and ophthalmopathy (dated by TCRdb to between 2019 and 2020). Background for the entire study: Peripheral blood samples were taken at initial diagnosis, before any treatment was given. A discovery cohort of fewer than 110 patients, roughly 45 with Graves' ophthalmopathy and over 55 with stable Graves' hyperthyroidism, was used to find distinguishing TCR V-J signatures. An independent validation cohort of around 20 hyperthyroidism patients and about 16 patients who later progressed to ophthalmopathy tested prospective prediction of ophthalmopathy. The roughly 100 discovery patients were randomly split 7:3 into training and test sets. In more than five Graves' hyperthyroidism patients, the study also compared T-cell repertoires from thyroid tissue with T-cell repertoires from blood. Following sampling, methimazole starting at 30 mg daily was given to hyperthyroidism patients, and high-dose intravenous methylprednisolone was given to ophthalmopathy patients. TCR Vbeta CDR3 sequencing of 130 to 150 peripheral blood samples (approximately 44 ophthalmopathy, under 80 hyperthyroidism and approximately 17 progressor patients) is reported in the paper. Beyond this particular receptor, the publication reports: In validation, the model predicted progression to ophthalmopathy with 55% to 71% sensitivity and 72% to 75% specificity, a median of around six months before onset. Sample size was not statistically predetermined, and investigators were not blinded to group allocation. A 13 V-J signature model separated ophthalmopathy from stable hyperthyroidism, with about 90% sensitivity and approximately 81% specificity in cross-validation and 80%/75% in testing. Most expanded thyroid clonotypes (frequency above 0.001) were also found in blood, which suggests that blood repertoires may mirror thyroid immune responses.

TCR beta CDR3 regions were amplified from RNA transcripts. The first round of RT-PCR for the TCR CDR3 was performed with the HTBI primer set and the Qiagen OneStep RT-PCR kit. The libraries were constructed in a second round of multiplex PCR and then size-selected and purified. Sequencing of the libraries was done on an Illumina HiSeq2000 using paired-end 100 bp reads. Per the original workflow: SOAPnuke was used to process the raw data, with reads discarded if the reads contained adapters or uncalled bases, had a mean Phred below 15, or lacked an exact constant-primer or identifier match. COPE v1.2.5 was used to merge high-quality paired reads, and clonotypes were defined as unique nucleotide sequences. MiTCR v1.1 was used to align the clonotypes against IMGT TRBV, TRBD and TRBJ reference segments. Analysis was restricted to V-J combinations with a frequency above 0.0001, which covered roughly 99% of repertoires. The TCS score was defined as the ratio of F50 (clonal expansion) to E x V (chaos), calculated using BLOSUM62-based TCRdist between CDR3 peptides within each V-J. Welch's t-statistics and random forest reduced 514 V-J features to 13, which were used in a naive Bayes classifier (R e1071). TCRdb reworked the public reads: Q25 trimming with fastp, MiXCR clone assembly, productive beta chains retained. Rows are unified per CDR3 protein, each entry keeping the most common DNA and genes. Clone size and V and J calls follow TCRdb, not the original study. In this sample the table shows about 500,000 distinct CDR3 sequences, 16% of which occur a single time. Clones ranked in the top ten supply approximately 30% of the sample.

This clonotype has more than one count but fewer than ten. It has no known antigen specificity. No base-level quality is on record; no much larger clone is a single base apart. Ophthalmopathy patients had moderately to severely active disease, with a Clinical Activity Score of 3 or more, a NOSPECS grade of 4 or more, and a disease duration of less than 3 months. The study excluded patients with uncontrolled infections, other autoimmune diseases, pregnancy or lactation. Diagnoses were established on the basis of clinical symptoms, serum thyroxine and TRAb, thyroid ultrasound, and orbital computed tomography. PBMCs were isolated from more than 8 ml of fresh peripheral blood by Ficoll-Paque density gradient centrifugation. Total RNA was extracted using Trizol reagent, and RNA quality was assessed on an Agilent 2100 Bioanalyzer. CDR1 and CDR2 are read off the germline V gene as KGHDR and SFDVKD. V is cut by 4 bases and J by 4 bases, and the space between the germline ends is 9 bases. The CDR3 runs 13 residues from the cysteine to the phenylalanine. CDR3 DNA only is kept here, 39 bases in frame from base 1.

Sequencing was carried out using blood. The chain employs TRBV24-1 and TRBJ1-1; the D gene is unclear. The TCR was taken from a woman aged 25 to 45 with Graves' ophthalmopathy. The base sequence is TGTGCCACCAGTGACCCCGAAATCACTGAAGCTTTCTTT. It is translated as CATSDPEITEAFF.